The 8 T cell receptor beta chains listed next were all sequenced from one sample in a study of regulatory T cells in long-lasting Graves disease. With iRepertoire HTBI primers and Arm-PCR of CDR3 regions, TCR beta libraries were built. TCRdb re-analysed the multiplex PCR reads in MiXCR, keeping a single row per CDR3 protein. The sample has 650,000 to 700,000 distinct CDR3 sequences; about 32% are singletons. Time point of the sample: persistent/refractory GD, antithyroid drugs over 5 years with positive TRAb. Making the TCR library involved RNA that had been extracted from PBMCs. The material was peripheral blood mononuclear cells (PBMCs), obtained when the disease was refractory, from a patient treated with antithyroid drugs. The receptors here all came from a female donor with Graves disease.

In its sample, this clonotype was seen once. The chain uses TRBV6-1 and TRBJ1-3; TRBD1 might be the D (6 bases). Germline V gene lookup returns CDR1 MNHNS and CDR2 SASEGT. Trimming removed 1 base at V and 2 bases at J, with 6 bases between. The CDR3 covers 14 residues. The CDR3 sequence is CASSEGTAGNTIYF. In DNA form, the CDR3 reads TGTGCCAGCAGTGAAGGGACAGCTGGAAACACCATATATTTT.

This clonotype was counted many times. The genes are TRBV2 and TRBJ1-4, with a weak D call TRBD1 (5 bases). Trimming left V 4 bases short and J 8 bases short, with 8 bases between. Germline loops: CDR1 SNHLY, CDR2 FYNNEI. The CDR3 sequence is 12 residues long. This chain's CDR3 is CASSGGEEKLFF. The CDR3 nucleotides read TGTGCCAGCAGTGGAGGGGAGGAAAAACTGTTTTTT.

In this sample, this clonotype turned up a few times. The chain links TRBV28 to TRBJ1-5; maybe TRBD1 (5 bases). Trimming left V 6 bases short and J 3 bases short, with 15 bases between. Germline V gene lookup returns CDR1 MDHEN and CDR2 SYDVKM. The length of the CDR3 is 15 residues. CDR3 DNA: TGTGCCAGCAGCACCGGGGCAGGCGTCAATCAGCCCCAGCATTTT. It specifies CASSTGAGVNQPQHF.

J is TRBJ2-2 and V is TRBV6-2 or TRBV6-3; tentatively, D is TRBD2 (7 bases). There are 15 residues in the CDR3. Trimming cost V 6 bases and J 1 base, with 12 bases left between them. Per germline, CDR1 MNHEY and CDR2 SVGEGT. CDR3 nucleotides: TGTGCCAGCAGAGGGGGGGGGCGGAACACCGGGGAGCTGTTTTTT. Translated, it gives CASRGGGRNTGELFF.

This clonotype was found a few times. The rearrangement joins TRBV20-1 to TRBJ1-2; D is uncertain. Trimming cost V 5 bases and J 4 bases, with 2 bases left between them. The CDR3 has 9 residues. Germline values: CDR1 DFQATT, CDR2 SNEGSKA (reference sequence). The DNA of the CDR3 is TGCAGTGCTCTCTATGGCTACACCTTC. Translated: CSALYGYTF.

The chain recombines TRBV6-5 with TRBJ1-1, with TRBD1 matching over 11 bases. CDR3 size: 17 residues. Germline V gives CDR1 MNHEY, CDR2 SVGAGI. J gave up 0 bases and V 3 bases, and 6 bases lay outside the gene matches. DNA of the CDR3: TGTGCCAGCAGTTATTCCGGGACAGGGGGGATGAACACTGAAGCTTTCTTT. The encoded protein is CASSYSGTGGMNTEAFF.

The chain links TRBV3-1 to TRBJ2-7; D is unresolved. This CDR3 comprises 13 residues. Deletions cut 1 base from V and 4 bases from J, with 8 bases between. Per germline, CDR1 LGHDT and CDR2 YNNKEL (reference sequence). The CDR3 nucleotides read TGTGCCAGCAGCCAAGTGCCTGCATACGAGCAGTACTTC. Amino acids: CASSQVPAYEQYF.

This clonotype was seen more than once but under ten times. One end of the junction is discordant with germline, which a read error may explain. This chain connects TRBV2 to TRBJ1-1; D is perhaps TRBD1 (6 bases). This CDR3 region has 12 residues. Germline loops: CDR1 SNHLY, CDR2 FYNNEI. CDR3 loop: CASSGDRSEAFF. The CDR3, as DNA: TGCGCCAGCAGTGGTGACAGGTCTGAAGCTTTCTTT.